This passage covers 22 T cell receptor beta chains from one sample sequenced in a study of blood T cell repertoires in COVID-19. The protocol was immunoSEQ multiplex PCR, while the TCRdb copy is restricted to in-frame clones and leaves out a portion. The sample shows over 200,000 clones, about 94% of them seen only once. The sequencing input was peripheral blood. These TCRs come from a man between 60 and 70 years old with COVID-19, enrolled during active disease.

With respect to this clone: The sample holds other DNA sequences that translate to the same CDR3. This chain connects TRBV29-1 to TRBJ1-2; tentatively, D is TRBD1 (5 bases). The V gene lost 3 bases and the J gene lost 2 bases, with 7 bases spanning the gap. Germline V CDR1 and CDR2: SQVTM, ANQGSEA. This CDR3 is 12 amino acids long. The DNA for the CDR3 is TGCAGCGTTGAGGGGCAGAACTATGGCTACACCTTC. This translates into CSVEGQNYGYTF. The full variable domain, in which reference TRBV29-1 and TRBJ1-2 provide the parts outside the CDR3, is SAVISQKPSRDICQRGTSLTIQCQVDSQVTMMFWYRQQPGQSLTLIATANQGSEATYESGFVIDKFPISRPNLTFSTLTVSNMSPEDSSIYLCSVEGQNYGYTFGSGTRLTVV.

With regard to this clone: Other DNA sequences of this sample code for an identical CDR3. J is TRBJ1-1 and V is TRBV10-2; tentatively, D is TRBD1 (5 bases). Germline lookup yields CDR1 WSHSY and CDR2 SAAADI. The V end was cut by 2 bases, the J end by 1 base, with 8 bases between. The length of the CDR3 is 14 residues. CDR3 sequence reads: CASSEATGNTEAFF. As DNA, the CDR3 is TGCGCCAGCAGTGAGGCAACAGGGAACACTGAAGCTTTCTTT.

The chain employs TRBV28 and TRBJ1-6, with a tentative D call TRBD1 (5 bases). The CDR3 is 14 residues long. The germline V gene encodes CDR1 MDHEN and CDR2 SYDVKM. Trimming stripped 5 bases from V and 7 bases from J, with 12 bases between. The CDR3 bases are TGTGCCAGCAGTACAGGATATGGGAATTCACCCCTCCACTTT. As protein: CASSTGYGNSPLHF.

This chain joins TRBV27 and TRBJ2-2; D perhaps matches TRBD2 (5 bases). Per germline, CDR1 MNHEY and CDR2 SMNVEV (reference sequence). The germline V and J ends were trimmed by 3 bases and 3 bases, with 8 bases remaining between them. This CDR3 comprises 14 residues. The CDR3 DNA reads TGTGCCAGCAGTTTTGGACTTTACACCGGGGAGCTGTTTTTT. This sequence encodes CASSFGLYTGELFF.

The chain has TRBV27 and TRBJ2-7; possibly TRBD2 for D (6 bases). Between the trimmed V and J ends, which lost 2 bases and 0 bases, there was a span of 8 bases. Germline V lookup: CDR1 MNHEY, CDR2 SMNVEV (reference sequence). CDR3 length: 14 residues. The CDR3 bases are TGTGCCAGCAGTTTAGCGGGAACCTCCTACGAGCAGTACTTC. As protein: CASSLAGTSYEQYF.

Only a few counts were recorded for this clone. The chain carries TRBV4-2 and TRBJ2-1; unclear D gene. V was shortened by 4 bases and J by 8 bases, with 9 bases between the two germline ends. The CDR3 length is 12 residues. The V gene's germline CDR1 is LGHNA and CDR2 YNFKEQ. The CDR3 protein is CASSLDRDEQFF. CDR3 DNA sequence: TGTGCCAGCAGCCTCGACCGGGATGAGCAGTTCTTC.

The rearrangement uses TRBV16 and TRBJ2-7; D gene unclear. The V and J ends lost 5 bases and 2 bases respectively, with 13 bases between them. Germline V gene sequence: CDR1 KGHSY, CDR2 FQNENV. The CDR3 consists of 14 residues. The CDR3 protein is CASSESTVAYEQYF. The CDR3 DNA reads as TGTGCCAGCAGCGAGTCTACGGTAGCCTACGAGCAGTACTTC.

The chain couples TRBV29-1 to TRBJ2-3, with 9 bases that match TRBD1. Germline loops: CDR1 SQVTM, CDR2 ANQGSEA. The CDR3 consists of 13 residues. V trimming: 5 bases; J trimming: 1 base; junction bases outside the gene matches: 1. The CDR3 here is CSVTGGGTDTQYF. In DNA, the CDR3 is TGCAGCGTTACAGGGGGCGGCACAGATACGCAGTATTTT.

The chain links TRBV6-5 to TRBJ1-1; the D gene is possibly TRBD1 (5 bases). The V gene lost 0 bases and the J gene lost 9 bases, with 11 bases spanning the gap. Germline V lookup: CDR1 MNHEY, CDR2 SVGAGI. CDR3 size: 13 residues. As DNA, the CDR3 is TGTGCCAGCAGTTACTCAGGAGGGGTCAAAGCTTTCTTT. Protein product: CASSYSGGVKAFF.

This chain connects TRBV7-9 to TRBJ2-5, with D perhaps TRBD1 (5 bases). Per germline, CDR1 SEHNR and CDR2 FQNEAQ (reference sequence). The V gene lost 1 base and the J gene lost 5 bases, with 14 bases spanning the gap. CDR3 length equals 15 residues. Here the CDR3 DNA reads TGTGCCAGCAGCTTAGGCCCCAGGCAGGGCGAGACCCAGTACTTC. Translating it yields CASSLGPRQGETQYF.

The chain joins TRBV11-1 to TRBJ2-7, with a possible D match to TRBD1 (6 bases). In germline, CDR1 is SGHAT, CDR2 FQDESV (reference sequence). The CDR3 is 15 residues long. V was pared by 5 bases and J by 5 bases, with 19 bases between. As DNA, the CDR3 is TGTGCCAGCAGCGAAACAGGGTCCCCTTCTAACGAGCAGTACTTC. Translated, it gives CASSETGSPSNEQYF. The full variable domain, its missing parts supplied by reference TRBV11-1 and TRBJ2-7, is EAEVAQSPRYKITEKSQAVAFWCDPISGHATLYWYRQILGQGPELLVQFQDESVVDDSQLPKDRFSAERLKGVDSTLKIQPAELGDSAMYLCASSETGSPSNEQYFGPGTRLTVT.

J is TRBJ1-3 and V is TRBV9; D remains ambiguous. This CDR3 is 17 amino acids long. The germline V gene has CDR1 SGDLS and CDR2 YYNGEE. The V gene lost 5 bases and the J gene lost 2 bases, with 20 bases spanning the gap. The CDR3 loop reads CASSAAGIRSAGNTIYF. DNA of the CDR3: TGTGCCAGCAGTGCTGCGGGGATTAGAAGCGCTGGAAACACCATATATTTT.

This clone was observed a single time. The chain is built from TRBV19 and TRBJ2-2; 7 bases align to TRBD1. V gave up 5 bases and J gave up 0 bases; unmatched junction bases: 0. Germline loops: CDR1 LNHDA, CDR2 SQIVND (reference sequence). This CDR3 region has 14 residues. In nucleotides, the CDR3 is TGTGCCAGTAGTGGGACAGCGAACACCGGGGAGCTGTTTTTT. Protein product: CASSGTANTGELFF.

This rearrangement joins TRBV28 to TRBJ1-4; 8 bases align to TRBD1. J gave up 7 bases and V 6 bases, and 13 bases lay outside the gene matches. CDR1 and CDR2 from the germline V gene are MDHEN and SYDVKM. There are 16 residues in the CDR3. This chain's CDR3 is CASRARGRLDGEKLFF. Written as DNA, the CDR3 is TGTGCCAGCAGGGCCAGGGGGCGCCTTGATGGTGAAAAACTGTTTTTT.

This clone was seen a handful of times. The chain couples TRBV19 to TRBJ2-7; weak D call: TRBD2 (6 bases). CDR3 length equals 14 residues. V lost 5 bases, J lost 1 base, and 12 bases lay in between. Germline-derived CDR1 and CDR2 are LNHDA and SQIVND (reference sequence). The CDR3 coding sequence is TGTGCCAGTAGTTTTACCGGGACTTCCTACGAGCAGTACTTC. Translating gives CASSFTGTSYEQYF.

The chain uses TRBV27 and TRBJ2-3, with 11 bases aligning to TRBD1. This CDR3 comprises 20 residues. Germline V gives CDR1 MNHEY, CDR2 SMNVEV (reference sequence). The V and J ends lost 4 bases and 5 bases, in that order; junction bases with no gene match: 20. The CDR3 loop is CASSSRGQGGFLRGVDTQYF. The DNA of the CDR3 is TGTGCCAGCAGTTCCCGGGGACAGGGGGGTTTTCTACGGGGCGTAGATACGCAGTATTTT.

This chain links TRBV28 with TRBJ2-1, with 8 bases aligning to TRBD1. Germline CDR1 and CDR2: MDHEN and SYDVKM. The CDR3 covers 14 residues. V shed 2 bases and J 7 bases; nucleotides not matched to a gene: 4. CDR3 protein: CASSLDRGLNEQFF. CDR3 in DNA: TGTGCCAGCAGTTTAGACAGGGGTTTGAATGAGCAGTTCTTC.

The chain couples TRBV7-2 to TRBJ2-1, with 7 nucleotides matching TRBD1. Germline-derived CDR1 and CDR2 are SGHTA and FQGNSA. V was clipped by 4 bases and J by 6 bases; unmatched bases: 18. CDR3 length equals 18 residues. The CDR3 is CASSSIRGPGQRLNEQFF. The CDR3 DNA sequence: TGTGCCAGCAGCTCCATACGCGGGCCGGGACAGCGACTCAATGAGCAGTTCTTC.

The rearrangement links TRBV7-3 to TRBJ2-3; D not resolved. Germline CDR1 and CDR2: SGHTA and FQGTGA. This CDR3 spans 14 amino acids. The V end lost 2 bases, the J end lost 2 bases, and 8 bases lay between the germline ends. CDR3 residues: CASSLDGVTDTQYF. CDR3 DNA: TGTGCCAGCAGCTTAGACGGAGTCACAGATACGCAGTATTTT.

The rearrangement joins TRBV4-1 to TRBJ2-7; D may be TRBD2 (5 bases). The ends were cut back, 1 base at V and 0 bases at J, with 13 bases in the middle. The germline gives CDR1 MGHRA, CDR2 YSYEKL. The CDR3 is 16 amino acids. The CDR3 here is CASSQARGTSSYEQYF. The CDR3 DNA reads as TGCGCCAGCAGCCAAGCACGGGGAACTAGCTCCTACGAGCAGTACTTC.

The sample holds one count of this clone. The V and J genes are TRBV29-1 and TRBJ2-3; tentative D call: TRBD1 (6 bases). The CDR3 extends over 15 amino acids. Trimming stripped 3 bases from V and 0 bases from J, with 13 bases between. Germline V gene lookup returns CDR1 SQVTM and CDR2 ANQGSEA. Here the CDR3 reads CSVEATGISTDTQYF. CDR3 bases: TGCAGCGTTGAGGCCACAGGGATTAGCACAGATACGCAGTATTTT.

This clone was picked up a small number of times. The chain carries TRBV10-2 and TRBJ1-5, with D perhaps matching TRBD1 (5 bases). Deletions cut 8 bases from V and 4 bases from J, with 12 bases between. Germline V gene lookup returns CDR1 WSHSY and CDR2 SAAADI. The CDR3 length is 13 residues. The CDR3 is CASVAGGNQPQHF. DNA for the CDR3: TGCGCCAGCGTGGCGGGGGGAAATCAGCCCCAGCATTTT.